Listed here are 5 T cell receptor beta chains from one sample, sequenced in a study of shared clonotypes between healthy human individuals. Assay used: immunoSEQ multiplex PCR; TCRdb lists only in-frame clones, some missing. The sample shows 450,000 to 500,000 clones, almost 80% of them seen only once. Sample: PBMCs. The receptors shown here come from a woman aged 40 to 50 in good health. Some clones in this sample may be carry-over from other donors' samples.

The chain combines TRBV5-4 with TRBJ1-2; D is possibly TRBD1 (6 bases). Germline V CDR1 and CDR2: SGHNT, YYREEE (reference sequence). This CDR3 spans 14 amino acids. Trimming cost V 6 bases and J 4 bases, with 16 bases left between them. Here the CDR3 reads CASTSVQGGYGYTF. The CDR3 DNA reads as TGTGCCAGCACCTCCGTACAGGGTGGCTATGGCTACACCTTC.

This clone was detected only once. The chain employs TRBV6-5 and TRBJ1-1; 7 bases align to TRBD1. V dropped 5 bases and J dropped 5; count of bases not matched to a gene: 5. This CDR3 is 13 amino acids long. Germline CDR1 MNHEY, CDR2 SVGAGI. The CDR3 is CASSPGGRTEAFF. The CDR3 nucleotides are TGTGCCAGCAGTCCAGGGGGTCGGACTGAAGCTTTCTTT.

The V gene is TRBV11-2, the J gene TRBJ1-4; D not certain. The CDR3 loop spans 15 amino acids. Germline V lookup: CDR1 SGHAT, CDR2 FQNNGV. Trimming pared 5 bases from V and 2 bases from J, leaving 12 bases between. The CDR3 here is CASSQSAPTNEKLFF. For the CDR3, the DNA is TGTGCCAGCAGCCAGAGTGCTCCGACTAATGAAAAACTGTTTTTT.

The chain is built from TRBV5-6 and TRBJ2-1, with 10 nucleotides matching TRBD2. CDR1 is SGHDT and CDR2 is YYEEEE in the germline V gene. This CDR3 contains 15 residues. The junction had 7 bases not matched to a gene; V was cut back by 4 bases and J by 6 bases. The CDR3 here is CASSIRPSGGNEQFF. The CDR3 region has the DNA TGTGCCAGCAGCATAAGGCCTAGCGGGGGCAATGAGCAGTTCTTC. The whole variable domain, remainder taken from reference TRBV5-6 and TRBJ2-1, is DAGVTQSPTHLIKTRGQQVTLRCSPKSGHDTVSWYQQALGQGPQFIFQYYEEEERQRGNFPDRFSGHQFPNYSSELNVNALLLGDSALYLCASSIRPSGGNEQFFGPGTRLTVL.

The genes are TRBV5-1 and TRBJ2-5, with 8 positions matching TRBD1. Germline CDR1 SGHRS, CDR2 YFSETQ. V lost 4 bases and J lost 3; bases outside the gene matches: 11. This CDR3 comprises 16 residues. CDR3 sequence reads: CASSLLPGQEEETQYF. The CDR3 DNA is TGCGCCAGCAGCCTGCTACCGGGACAGGAGGAAGAGACCCAGTACTTC.